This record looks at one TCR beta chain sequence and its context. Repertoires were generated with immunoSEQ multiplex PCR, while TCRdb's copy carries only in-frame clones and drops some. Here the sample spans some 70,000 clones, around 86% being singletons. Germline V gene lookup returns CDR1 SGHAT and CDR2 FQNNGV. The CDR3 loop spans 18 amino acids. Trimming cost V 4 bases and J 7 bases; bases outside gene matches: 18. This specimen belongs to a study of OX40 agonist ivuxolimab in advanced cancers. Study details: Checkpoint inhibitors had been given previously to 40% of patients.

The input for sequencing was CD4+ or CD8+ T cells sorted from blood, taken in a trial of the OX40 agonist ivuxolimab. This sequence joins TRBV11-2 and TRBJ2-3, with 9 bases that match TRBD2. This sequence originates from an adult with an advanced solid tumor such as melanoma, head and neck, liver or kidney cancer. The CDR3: CASSSSPRRLAEGYTQYF. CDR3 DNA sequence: TGTGCCAGCAGCTCATCGCCCCGCCGACTAGCGGAGGGCTATACGCAGTATTTT.